The rows below give T cell receptor beta chains drawn from one sample of a study of blood T cell dynamics during melanoma immunotherapy. The table came from immunoSEQ multiplex PCR; TCRdb's copy has only in-frame clones and leaves some out. The table includes 25,000 to 30,000 clones, roughly 88% detected once. The specimen was blood, collected from a patient treated with checkpoint blockade. The receptors here all came from a human donor with melanoma. Both conserved end residues are trimmed from each CDR3. Some rows mark clone size as missing; the rest say once, few, many or name a class of expanded clone.

TRBJ2-5	-	TRBV4-3	16	ASSQGLSRAGEGETQY
TRBJ2-1	-	TRBV6-1	15	ASSDVVRGQGNHEQF
TRBJ2-5	-	TRBV7-2	13	ASSLGLAGGETQY
TRBJ2-3	-	TRBV6-6	12	ASSRRRGADTQY
TRBJ2-7	-	TRBV29-1	10	SVSGRGREQY
TRBJ2-7	-	TRBV9	13	ASSVGKRGRYEQY
TRBJ1-3	few	TRBV9	13	ASSVGSVGRNTIY
TRBJ2-1	-	TRBV10-2	17	ASSESSGRGTGGKNEQF
TRBJ2-7	-	TRBV18	11	ASSPVARDEQY
TRBJ2-1	-	TRBV27	15	ASSAEGGRPNYNEQF
TRBJ2-7	-	TRBV5-6	14	ASSPSFGTIVPEQY
TRBJ1-1	-	TRBV28	10	ASSLWLSEAF
TRBJ2-1	-	TRBV28	14	ASSSSGVPSYNEQF
TRBJ2-7	-	TRBV6-6	14	ASSPRSVSPTYEQY
TRBJ2-2	-	TRBV4-1	12	ASSQDEGPGELF
TRBJ1-1	-	TRBV5-8	17	ASSLGGLWRQQRDTEAF
TRBJ2-7	-	TRBV7-9	10	ASSFNRYEQY
TRBJ2-2	-	TRBV7-2	13	ASSAGGLAGGELF
TRBJ2-1	-	TRBV7-9	12	ASSTTDRVNEQF
TRBJ2-7	-	TRBV19	11	ASSLTATHEQY
TRBJ2-7	-	TRBV18	9	ASSPQDEQY
TRBJ2-2	once	TRBV6-6	14	ASSPRGGANTGELF
TRBJ1-1	-	TRBV25-1	11	ASSESGNTEAF
TRBJ1-5	-	TRBV11-2	12	ASSLEAGSQPQH
TRBJ1-5	-	TRBV5-1	13	ASSLSGISNQPQH
TRBJ2-5	-	TRBV11-2	13	ASSLGRGAQETQY
TRBJ2-7	few	TRBV14	11	ASGTALSYEQY
TRBJ2-7	once	TRBV7-9	12	ASSLGGQVGEQY
TRBJ1-5	-	TRBV2	13	ASSGGQAIGQPQH
TRBJ2-3	-	TRBV27	13	ASMLGAGRWDTQY
TRBJ2-7	once	TRBV5-1	11	ASSLMSSYEQY
TRBJ1-1	once	TRBV27	13	ASTESYRGRSEAF
TRBJ1-1	few	TRBV9	13	ASSLRGTGNTEAF
TRBJ1-6	-	TRBV6-6	13	ASRETGGSNSPLH
TRBJ2-3	-	TRBV11-3	14	ASSLGSSAGRDTQY
-	-	TRBV29-1	14	SVRQGAEASSYEQY
TRBJ1-1	-	TRBV7-6	12	ASSFPGQGAEAF
TRBJ2-7	-	TRBV4-1	13	ASSQDWTARGEQY
TRBJ1-1	-	TRBV11-1	11	ASRPDSNTEAF
TRBJ2-5	-	TRBV5-1	11	ASLGADQETQY
TRBJ1-3	-	TRBV7-9	12	ASSVMTGGNTIY